Below, 4 T cell receptor beta chains from the same sample are listed, as sequenced in a study of beta chain features in type 1 diabetes. What was sequenced were expressed TCRB transcripts, since all of the isolated RNA had been reverse transcribed. TCRdb's table, derived via immunoSEQ multiplex PCR, lists solely in-frame clones and lacks some. The top ten clones hold 0.02% to 0.025% of a sample with fewer than 900,000 clones, roughly a sixth of them seen once. The sample taken for sequencing was naive CD4+ T cells from blood. Receptors originate from a woman younger than 30 in good health.

As to this clone: Within the sample, other DNA sequences also encode this same CDR3. This chain uses TRBV19 with TRBJ1-5, with D tentatively TRBD1 (5 bases). Trimming removed 0 bases at V and 7 bases at J, with 10 bases between. This CDR3 spans 14 amino acids. Germline CDR1 LNHDA, CDR2 SQIVND (reference sequence). The CDR3 coding sequence is TGTGCCAGTAGTATAGATAGGTCAGGGCAGCCCCAGCATTTT. It yields the protein CASSIDRSGQPQHF.

This clone was observed a few times. The chain has TRBV5-6 and TRBJ2-5; maybe TRBD1 (6 bases). V was trimmed by 2 bases and J by 2 bases, leaving 10 bases between them. Germline V gene data show CDR1 as SGHDT and CDR2 as YYEEEE. The CDR3 loop spans 14 amino acids. The CDR3 spells CASSLGGWQETQYF. DNA for the CDR3: TGTGCCAGCAGCTTAGGGGGATGGCAAGAGACCCAGTACTTC.

The chain combines TRBV11-1 with TRBJ2-1, with D uncertain. CDR1 is SGHAT, CDR2 FQDESV, per germline (reference sequence). The V gene lost 1 base and the J gene lost 12 bases, with 10 bases spanning the gap. CDR3 length equals 12 residues. The CDR3 loop reads CASSLEASGQFF. CDR3 in DNA: TGTGCCAGCAGCTTAGAGGCTAGTGGGCAGTTCTTC.

The chain combines TRBV2 with TRBJ1-1; the D is unclear. Between the trimmed V and J ends, which lost 1 base and 3 bases, there was a span of 6 bases. Germline-derived CDR1 and CDR2 are SNHLY and FYNNEI. CDR3 length: 13 amino acids. The CDR3, as DNA: TGTGCCAGCAGTGAAGTCGCGTACACTGAAGCTTTCTTT. It is translated as CASSEVAYTEAFF.